This entry concerns a single TCR beta chain. The antigen is undetermined. TCRdb reprocessed the 5' RACE reads via MiXCR and lists one record per CDR3 protein. The data hold hundreds of thousands of distinct CDR3 sequences, with 15% to 20% observed a single time. This entry belongs to a study of T-cell memory formation after mild COVID-19. In the study overall: The study found TCR clusters largely donor specific. The study's findings and limits: Some SARS-CoV-2-responding clones were already detected in memory before infection. Day 15 to 85 contracting clones showed balanced CD4/CD8; day 15 to 37 expanders favored CD4+. CM and EM subsets held most contracting CD4+ clones; EMRA held CD8+ ones.

The sequence derives from an adult woman who had mild COVID-19 (a few samples of this study predate the infection). Cell type and time point are not known. The sequencing sample was made of PBMCs or a T cell subset sorted from them (not recorded which).

The CDR3 DNA reads as TGTGCCAGCACCAATGGGCCGGGATACTATGGCTACACCTTC. Translating it yields CASTNGPGYYGYTF. The chain links TRBV7-8 to TRBJ1-2; D is uncertain. The CDR3 spans 14 residues. V shed 7 bases and J shed 3 bases, with 15 bases lying between them. Germline lookup yields CDR1 SGHVS and CDR2 FQNEAQ.